Here is one T cell receptor (beta chain) with its context. The V segment lost 0 bases and the J segment 9 bases; nucleotides outside the gene matches: 7. CDR3 length equals 14 residues. CDR1 is SGHNT, CDR2 YYREEE, per germline (reference sequence). The entry originates in a study of regulatory and conventional T cells in RAG deficiency. Measured with immunoSEQ multiplex PCR; TCRdb has only the in-frame clones, and not every one. Counted here are approximately 28,000 clones, over 90% occurring once; the ten biggest clones make up approximately 0.17%. Conventional CD4+ T cells were sorted from blood as CD25-low CD127-high cells. The same sample was also used in a study of regulatory T cells. According to that study: Primers: 52 TRBV forward and 13 TRBJ reverse.

This sequence was found in a human donor in good health. Sequencing was carried out using CD25- CD4+ T cells sorted from blood. The chain couples TRBV5-4 to TRBJ1-1, with TRBD1 matching over 8 bases. The CDR3 sequence is CASSLDRGGIKAFF. DNA of the CDR3: TGTGCCAGCAGCTTGGACAGGGGGGGTATAAAAGCTTTCTTT.